The source of this TCR beta chain is a study of blood T cell repertoires in COVID-19. Clones were sequenced by immunoSEQ multiplex PCR, and TCRdb holds only the in-frame ones, with some missing. This sample has 190,000 or so clones, with 86% found just once. Per germline, CDR1 SGHNT and CDR2 YENEEA. Trimming left V 0 bases short and J 5 bases short, with 7 bases between. This CDR3 has 13 amino acids. The clonotype originates from an older woman with acute or convalescent COVID-19. This chain links TRBV11-3 with TRBJ1-1, with D hard to call. Sequencing was done on a sample of peripheral blood. The CDR3 nucleotides read TGTGCCAGCAGCTTAGAGGTGGAGACTGAAGCTTTCTTT. This translates into CASSLEVETEAFF.